Shown below are 29 T cell receptor beta chains from a single sample sequenced in a study of T cells in Graves' hyperthyroidism and ophthalmopathy. RNA transcripts gave rise to amplified TCR beta CDR3 regions. Researchers ran a first-round RT-PCR on the TCR CDR3 using the HTBI primer set. TCRdb passed the multiplex PCR reads through MiXCR, listing each CDR3 protein once. The table shows 90,000 to 120,000 distinct CDR3 sequences, with about 15% occurring only once. The material sequenced was blood. These receptors came from a woman between 50 and 59 years old with Graves' hyperthyroidism.

This clonotype occurred many times. This chain joins TRBV5-1 and TRBJ2-2; D perhaps matches TRBD2 (5 bases). The CDR3 loop spans 16 amino acids. V lost 0 bases, J lost 3 bases, and 12 bases lay in between. Per the germline V gene, CDR1 is SGHRS and CDR2 is YFSETQ. CDR3 nucleotide sequence: TGCGCCAGCAGCTTGGAGGCTAGCAGATACACCGGGGAGCTGTTTTTT. This encodes CASSLEASRYTGELFF. Full variable domain (outside the CDR3, taken from reference TRBV5-1 and TRBJ2-2): KAGVTQTPRYLIKTRGQQVTLSCSPISGHRSVSWYQQTPGQGLQFLFEYFSETQRNKGNFPGRFSGRQFSNSRSEMNVSTLELGDSALYLCASSLEASRYTGELFFGEGSRLTVL.

This clonotype was observed many times. The CDR3 sequence: CASSSKGETQYF. For the CDR3, the DNA is TGTGCCAGTAGTTCAAAGGGGGAGACCCAGTACTTC. V gene TRBV19 combines with J gene TRBJ2-5; TRBD1 is a possible D gene (5 bases). In germline, CDR1 is LNHDA, CDR2 SQIVND (reference sequence). The CDR3 covers 12 residues. V lost 5 bases, J lost 5 bases, and 9 bases lay in between.

This clonotype was detected ten times or more. V and J are TRBV18 and TRBJ2-7; D not resolved. V was trimmed by 5 bases and J by 3 bases, leaving 8 bases between them. Germline V gene sequence: CDR1 KGHSH, CDR2 LQKENI. The CDR3 consists of 12 residues. The CDR3 sequence: CASSEQDYEQYF. The CDR3 nucleotides read TGTGCCAGCTCAGAGCAGGACTACGAGCAGTACTTC.

This clonotype was observed at least ten times. The chain carries TRBV28 and TRBJ2-1; no clear D gene. The CDR3 spans 12 residues. Deletions cut 2 bases from V and 5 bases from J, with 4 bases between. CDR1 MDHEN and CDR2 SYDVKM come from the germline V gene. CDR3 protein: CASSLRHNEQFF. In DNA form, the CDR3 reads TGTGCCAGCAGTTTACGCCACAATGAGCAGTTCTTC. The variable domain in full, completed from reference TRBV28 and TRBJ2-1, reads DVKVTQSSRYLVKRTGEKVFLECVQDMDHENMFWYRQDPGLGLRLIYFSYDVKMKEKGDIPEGYSVSREKKERFSLILESASTNQTSMYLCASSLRHNEQFFGPGTRLTVL.

Many counts were recorded for this clonotype. The chain links TRBV29-1 to TRBJ2-2; no reliable D call. The V gene lost 6 bases and the J gene lost 5 bases, with 16 bases spanning the gap. From germline, CDR1 is SQVTM and CDR2 ANQGSEA. CDR3 length: 14 amino acids. The CDR3 nucleotides are TGCAGCGTCGCGACACAGTCGAGGACCGGGGAGCTGTTTTTT. Its protein product is CSVATQSRTGELFF.

This clonotype was recorded many times. V gene TRBV29-1 combines with J gene TRBJ1-1; a possible D gene is TRBD1 (5 bases). The CDR3 spans 13 residues. Between the trimmed V and J ends, which lost 2 bases and 4 bases, there was a span of 11 bases. The germline gives CDR1 SQVTM, CDR2 ANQGSEA. CDR3 nucleotide sequence: TGCAGCGTTGAACGGAAAGGGGCCACTGAAGCTTTCTTT. Translated, it gives CSVERKGATEAFF. The full variable domain, rest sourced from reference TRBV29-1 and TRBJ1-1, is SAVISQKPSRDICQRGTSLTIQCQVDSQVTMMFWYRQQPGQSLTLIATANQGSEATYESGFVIDKFPISRPNLTFSTLTVSNMSPEDSSIYLCSVERKGATEAFFGQGTRLTVV.

This clonotype came up many times. J is TRBJ2-3 and V is TRBV7-2, with TRBD2 matching 7 bases. CDR3 size: 16 residues. Germline CDR1 is SGHTA and CDR2 is FQGNSA. The junction had 7 bases not matched to a gene; V was cut back by 4 bases and J by 0 bases. CDR3 nucleotides: TGTGCCAGCAGCTCCTATCCGGGACTAAGCACAGATACGCAGTATTTT. Its translation: CASSSYPGLSTDTQYF.

About this clonotype: It may be a read error: a sequence one base away is much more abundant. The chain has TRBV7-9 and TRBJ2-1, with a weak D call TRBD2 (6 bases). Germline-derived CDR1 and CDR2 are SEHNR and FQNEAQ (reference sequence). CDR3 size: 16 residues. Trimming pared 5 bases from V and 8 bases from J, leaving 22 bases between. The CDR3 nucleotides are TGTGCCAGCAGCCCAATCCCCGGGAGCAGTGTAGATGAGCAGTTCTTC. It is translated as CASSPIPGSSVDEQFF. The full variable domain, its missing parts supplied by reference TRBV7-9 and TRBJ2-1, is DTGVSQNPRHKITKRGQNVTFRCDPISEHNRLYWYRQTLGQGPEFLTYFQNEAQLEKSRLLSDRFSAERPKGSFSTLEIQRTEQGDSAMYLCASSPIPGSSVDEQFFGPGTRLTVL.

The chain links TRBV28 to TRBJ1-5, with D perhaps matching TRBD1 (6 bases). In germline, CDR1 is MDHEN, CDR2 SYDVKM. The ends were cut back, 4 bases at V and 6 bases at J, with 10 bases in the middle. The CDR3 spans 13 residues. DNA of the CDR3: TGTGCCAGCAGTTCAGACAGGTTTCAGCCCCAGCATTTT. Its protein product is CASSSDRFQPQHF.

This clonotype was picked up many times. The CDR3 spells CASSLSRGSYEQYF. The CDR3 coding sequence is TGTGCCAGCAGTTTGTCACGCGGGAGCTACGAGCAGTACTTC. The chain carries TRBV12-3 or TRBV12-4 and TRBJ2-7; 7 bases line up with TRBD2. V lost 3 bases to trimming and J lost 3 bases; unmatched junction nucleotides: 5. The length of the CDR3 is 14 residues.

This clonotype was observed many times. This chain links TRBV2 with TRBJ1-2; D ambiguous. The germline V gene encodes CDR1 SNHLY and CDR2 FYNNEI. The V gene lost 5 bases and the J gene lost 9 bases, with 19 bases spanning the gap. This CDR3 region has 14 residues. For the CDR3, the DNA is TGTGCCAGCAGTCAGGTCGGAACACCTTCAAGCTACACCTTC. Encoded protein: CASSQVGTPSSYTF.

The CDR3 loop reads CASSLILGNTEAFF. The DNA of the CDR3 is TGTGCCAGCAGCCTTATCCTCGGGAACACTGAAGCTTTCTTT. The chain employs TRBV3-1 and TRBJ1-1; D is unresolved. Between the trimmed V and J ends, which lost 4 bases and 1 base, there was a span of 10 bases. Germline values: CDR1 LGHDT, CDR2 YNNKEL (reference sequence). This CDR3 region has 14 residues.

This chain's CDR3 is CASSLYGGTDTQYF. CDR3 nucleotides: TGTGCCAGCAGCTTATATGGGGGAACAGATACGCAGTATTTT. V usage is TRBV13 and J usage is TRBJ2-3, with D perhaps TRBD1 or TRBD2 (5 bases each). The germline gives CDR1 PRHDT, CDR2 FYEKMQ (reference sequence). V was clipped by 2 bases and J by 3 bases, with 9 bases between them. CDR3 length: 14 residues.

This clonotype was seen ten or more times. The chain links TRBV29-1 to TRBJ2-7, with 9 bases identical to TRBD2. The ends lost 4 bases at V and 1 base at J; junction bases unmatched: 11. Germline V gives CDR1 SQVTM, CDR2 ANQGSEA. CDR3 length: 16 amino acids. CDR3 residues: CSVVTFIAGESYEQYF. The CDR3, as DNA: TGCAGCGTTGTCACCTTTATAGCGGGAGAATCCTACGAGCAGTACTTC.

The chain carries TRBV28 and TRBJ2-3; either TRBD1 or TRBD2 may fit D (5 bases each). From germline, CDR1 is MDHEN and CDR2 SYDVKM. The CDR3 runs 15 residues. V was pared by 4 bases and J by 4 bases, with 15 bases between. CDR3 nucleotides: TGTGCCAGCAGTTCGGAGAGGGGTGGAGCAGATACGCAGTATTTT. Its translation: CASSSERGGADTQYF.

This clonotype was counted ten times or more. The chain recombines TRBV28 with TRBJ1-3; TRBD1 is a possible D gene (5 bases). Germline CDR1 and CDR2: MDHEN and SYDVKM. V lost 3 bases to trimming and J lost 0 bases, with 15 bases between them. CDR3 length: 17 amino acids. The CDR3 loop reads CASSFPGSGYSGNTIYF. For the CDR3, the DNA is TGTGCCAGCAGTTTCCCAGGGTCGGGATACTCTGGAAACACCATATATTTT.

This clonotype was seen many times. The chain uses TRBV4-2 and TRBJ2-5, with D unresolved. Trimming pared 0 bases from V and 2 bases from J, leaving 7 bases between. The CDR3 runs 14 residues. From germline, CDR1 is LGHNA and CDR2 YNFKEQ. Written as DNA, the CDR3 is TGTGCCAGCAGCCAAGAAGCAATGCAAGAGACCCAGTACTTC. The encoded protein is CASSQEAMQETQYF.

This clonotype was found many times. The chain joins TRBV6-1 to TRBJ2-5; D call uncertain. Germline CDR1 MNHNS, CDR2 SASEGT. Trimming took 10 bases from V and 5 from J, leaving 23 bases between them. The CDR3 has 15 amino acids. CDR3 protein: CATRLAAVAIETQYF. The CDR3 nucleotides are TGTGCCACCCGCTTAGCCGCAGTTGCGATCGAGACCCAGTACTTC.

This clonotype has just a few counts. The rearrangement joins TRBV7-9 to TRBJ2-3, with 8 bases matching TRBD1. J gave up 2 bases and V 5 bases, and 12 bases lay outside the gene matches. Germline values: CDR1 SEHNR, CDR2 FQNEAQ (reference sequence). The CDR3 runs to 17 residues. In DNA, the CDR3 is TGTGCCAGCAGCGGTCGACAGGGGAGGACTTACACAGATACGCAGTATTTT. It encodes CASSGRQGRTYTDTQYF.

This clonotype qualifies as medium-sized (0.01 to 0.1%). This rearrangement joins TRBV28 to TRBJ2-7, with a weak D call TRBD1 (6 bases). The CDR3 totals 13 residues. CDR1 is MDHEN and CDR2 is SYDVKM in the germline V gene. Trimming took off 3 bases at V and 6 bases at J, with 12 bases between the two ends. Here the CDR3 DNA reads TGTGCCAGCAGTTTCACAGGGAGTGGCGAGCAGTACTTC. It codes for CASSFTGSGEQYF. Full variable domain (missing parts from reference TRBV28 and TRBJ2-7): DVKVTQSSRYLVKRTGEKVFLECVQDMDHENMFWYRQDPGLGLRLIYFSYDVKMKEKGDIPEGYSVSREKKERFSLILESASTNQTSMYLCASSFTGSGEQYFGPGTRLTVT.

The chain recombines TRBV20-1 with TRBJ2-7; D possibly corresponds to TRBD2 (6 bases). Between the trimmed V and J ends, which lost 1 base and 3 bases, there was a span of 7 bases. The length of the CDR3 is 12 residues. Germline assignment: CDR1 DFQATT and CDR2 SNEGSKA (reference sequence). The CDR3 region has the DNA TGCAGTGCTAGAGTCGGGGGCTACGAGCAGTACTTC. Translated, it gives CSARVGGYEQYF.

This chain connects TRBV20-1 to TRBJ1-2; D ambiguous. The length of the CDR3 is 15 residues. V was shortened by 5 bases and J by 0 bases, with 16 bases between the two germline ends. Germline V CDR1 and CDR2: DFQATT, SNEGSKA (reference sequence). The CDR3 region has the DNA TGCAGTGCTCGACGGAGCGACGCAGCTAACTATGGCTACACCTTC. Amino acid sequence: CSARRSDAANYGYTF.

The table lists this clonotype with many counts. J is TRBJ2-3 and V is TRBV27; D ambiguous. CDR1 MNHEY and CDR2 SMNVEV come from the germline V gene (reference sequence). The CDR3 consists of 18 residues. V was shortened by 4 bases and J by 0 bases, with 20 bases between the two germline ends. The CDR3 is CASSSHQTRFGSTDTQYF. For the CDR3, the DNA is TGTGCCAGCAGTTCGCACCAAACTCGTTTCGGTAGCACAGATACGCAGTATTTT.

This clonotype was counted many times. The DNA for the CDR3 is TGTGCCAGCAGTTACTCGAGTCTAGCGGGAGGCAATGAGCAGTTCTTC. The encoded protein is CASSYSSLAGGNEQFF. The rearrangement uses TRBV6-6 and TRBJ2-1, with 11 positions matching TRBD2. The CDR3 runs 16 residues. V trimming: 0 bases; J trimming: 6 bases; junction bases outside the gene matches: 4. Germline V CDR1 and CDR2: MNHNY, SVGAGI (reference sequence).

This clonotype came up many times. This chain joins TRBV20-1 and TRBJ1-1, with no clear D. Trimming shortened V by 5 bases and J by 5 bases, and 18 bases separated the two germline ends. The CDR3 consists of 14 residues. Germline CDR1 DFQATT, CDR2 SNEGSKA (reference sequence). The CDR3 spells CSASKMDVTTEAFF. The CDR3 DNA follows: TGCAGTGCTTCAAAAATGGACGTAACGACTGAAGCTTTCTTT.

This clonotype was observed a few times. This sequence joins TRBV19 and TRBJ2-1; 12 bases map to TRBD2. V lost 4 bases, J lost 11 bases, and 12 bases stayed unmatched. The CDR3 sequence is 16 residues long. The germline V gene has CDR1 LNHDA and CDR2 SQIVND (reference sequence). For the CDR3, the DNA is TGTGCCAGTAGTAGTACGGGGACTAGCGGGTTTAAACAGCAGTTCTTC. Protein: CASSSTGTSGFKQQFF.

The chain carries TRBV6-2 or TRBV6-3 and TRBJ1-2; a possible D gene is TRBD1 (6 bases). Germline V gene lookup returns CDR1 MNHEY and CDR2 SVGEGT. The CDR3 contains 15 residues. Between the trimmed V and J ends, which lost 5 bases and 1 base, there was a span of 14 bases. The CDR3 bases are TGTGCCAGCAGTAACGGGGGGGCAAGTAACTATGGCTACACCTTC. This codes for CASSNGGASNYGYTF.

This clonotype has ten or more counts. The J gene is TRBJ1-5, the V gene TRBV2, with 8 bases lining up with TRBD1. Trimming at V came to 1 base and at J to 0 bases, leaving 5 bases not matched to a gene. Per the germline V gene, CDR1 is SNHLY and CDR2 is FYNNEI. The CDR3 totals 17 residues. This chain's CDR3 is CASSEGDRPNSNQPQHF. CDR3 nucleotides: TGTGCCAGCAGTGAAGGGGACAGGCCCAATAGCAATCAGCCCCAGCATTTT. The full variable domain, in which reference TRBV2 and TRBJ1-5 provide the parts outside the CDR3, is EPEVTQTPSHQVTQMGQEVILRCVPISNHLYFYWYRQILGQKVEFLVSFYNNEISEKSEIFDDQFSVERPDGSNFTLKIRSTKLEDSAMYFCASSEGDRPNSNQPQHFGDGTRLSIL.

This clonotype was seen ten or more times. The rearrangement uses TRBV20-1 and TRBJ2-7, with a tentative D call TRBD1 (6 bases). This CDR3 has 13 amino acids. Germline-derived CDR1 and CDR2 are DFQATT and SNEGSKA (reference sequence). The V end was cut by 5 bases, the J end by 7 bases, with 18 bases between. DNA of the CDR3: TGCAGTGCTGCCGGAACAGGGACGTGGGAGCAGTACTTC. This translates into CSAAGTGTWEQYF.